This T cell receptor (beta chain) stems from a study of CD4 T cells in relation to SARS-CoV-2 and coronaviruses. Study-wide context: TCR beta CDR3s were sequenced after 10-day antigen culture of PBMCs.

CD4+ T cells from unexposed donors were obtained before the COVID-19 pandemic (2011-2018). CD4+ T cells were isolated from the cells after 10 days of culture. The CDR3 is 15 amino acids. After removal of 2 bases from V and 9 bases from J, the junction contained 10 bases not matched to a gene. Germline V gives CDR1 GTSNPN, CDR2 SVGIG (reference sequence). About this clone itself: Its antigen is currently unknown.

Clones were sequenced by immunoSEQ multiplex PCR, and TCRdb holds only the in-frame ones, with some missing. Here the sample spans under 25,000 clones, 72% being singletons. This TCR came from a human donor in good health. The chain recombines TRBV30 with TRBJ2-7; 13 nucleotides match TRBD2. Material for sequencing was CD4+ T cells from PBMCs, cultured in vitro. CDR3 sequence (DNA): TGTGCCTGGAGTCCTTCCGGGACTAGCGGGACTAGGCAGTACTTC. Translating gives CAWSPSGTSGTRQYF.